Listed below are T cell receptor beta chains from one sample, sequenced in a study of regulatory T cells in long-lasting Graves disease. TCRdb passed the multiplex PCR reads through MiXCR, listing each CDR3 protein once. The sample has hundreds of thousands of distinct CDR3 sequences, under 25% seen once. The material was peripheral blood mononuclear cells (PBMCs), obtained when the disease was refractory, from a patient treated with antithyroid drugs. These receptors all stem from a female donor with Graves disease. Both conserved end residues are part of each CDR3. Each record gives: D gene, V gene, CDR3 length, clone size, J gene, CDR3 DNA, CDR3 protein. D genes are given only for firm matches. Some rows mark clone size as missing; the rest say once, few, many or name a class of expanded clone.

TRBD2	TRBV24-1	17	-	TRBJ2-3	TGTGCCACCAGGGCAACCGGGGCTAGCGGAAGCACAGATACGCAGTATTTT	CATRATGASGSTDTQYF
-	TRBV5-4	16	many	TRBJ2-7	TGTGCCAGCAGCTTGGCCTCGGGGAGCGTGGCCTACGAGCAGTACTTC	CASSLASGSVAYEQYF
-	TRBV4-2	16	few	TRBJ2-5	TGTGCCAGCAGCCAAGATACGGGACTCGCCCAAGAGACCCAGTACTTC	CASSQDTGLAQETQYF
TRBD2	TRBV7-9	18	few	TRBJ2-1	TGTGCCAGCAGCCCGAGGGAGCGGGAGGGCCTCCCCTACAATGAGCAGTTCTTC	CASSPREREGLPYNEQFF
-	TRBV28	13	many	TRBJ1-1	TGTGCCAGCAGTTTGGGGTCAGCCACTGAAGCTTTCTTT	CASSLGSATEAFF
-	TRBV6-1	15	few	TRBJ2-4	TGTGCCAGCAGTGACGATGCGGGACCCAAAAACATTCAGTACTTC	CASSDDAGPKNIQYF
-	TRBV10-3	15	-	TRBJ1-2	TGTGCCATCAGTGGTTTCTTCGAGGCAGGCTATGGCTACACCTTC	CAISGFFEAGYGYTF
TRBD2	TRBV6-5	17	-	TRBJ2-7	TGTGCCAGCAGTTACGCTATGCGACTAGCGGGAGCTGGCGAGCAGTACTTC	CASSYAMRLAGAGEQYF
-	TRBV12-3/TRBV12-4	13	many	TRBJ1-5	TGTGCCAGCAGTCAGACGTCCCGTCAGCCCCAGCATTTT	CASSQTSRQPQHF
TRBD2	TRBV6-1	15	-	TRBJ2-7	TGTGCCAGCAGAGATCTAGCGGGGGGTTTCTACGAGCAGTACTTC	CASRDLAGGFYEQYF
-	TRBV28	13	many	TRBJ2-7	TGTGCCAGCAGTAGCGCCCAGGGGCGAGAGCAGTACTTC	CASSSAQGREQYF
TRBD1	TRBV7-6	14	-	TRBJ2-7	TGTGCCAGCAGTTCCGGACAGGATTCCTACGAGCAGTACTTC	CASSSGQDSYEQYF
TRBD1	TRBV4-3	17	-	TRBJ1-3	TGCGCCAGCAGCCAGGCGTTGGGACAGCCCGGGGGAAACACCATATATTTT	CASSQALGQPGGNTIYF
TRBD2	TRBV10-1	18	many	TRBJ2-7	TGCGCCAGCAGTGAGTCAGGGGGACTAGCGAGTTACTCCTACGAGCAGTACTTC	CASSESGGLASYSYEQYF
-	TRBV29-1	13	-	TRBJ2-3	TGCAGCTCCCAAGAGGCCAGAGCGGCTACGGAGTATTTT	CSSQEARAATEYF
-	TRBV27	15	-	TRBJ2-2	TGTGCCAGCAGTTTACTGGGTCGGAGCACCGGGGAGCTGTTTTTT	CASSLLGRSTGELFF
TRBD2	TRBV28	15	many	TRBJ2-2	TGTGCCAGCAGTTTCGGACTAGCGAACACCGGGGAGCTGTTTTTT	CASSFGLANTGELFF
TRBD2	TRBV7-2	15	-	TRBJ2-7	TGTGCCAGCAGCTCGGGACTAGCGAAATCCTACGAGCAGTACTTC	CASSSGLAKSYEQYF
-	TRBV7-3	15	-	TRBJ2-2	TGTGCCAGCAGCTTAAGGACTGTGGCGGACGGGGAGCTGTTTTTT	CASSLRTVADGELFF
-	TRBV7-2	16	many	TRBJ1-1	TGTGCCAGCAGCTTAATCGTCAGTGGTCTGAACACTGAAGCTTTCTTT	CASSLIVSGLNTEAFF
-	TRBV28	16	many	TRBJ1-1	TGTGCCAGCAGTTTCGTCCAGATAGAAGAGAACACTGAAGCTTTCTTT	CASSFVQIEENTEAFF
TRBD2	TRBV20-1	20	-	TRBJ2-3	TGCAGTGCTAGAGGGAGAGGTTGGGGCCTAGCGGGAGTGATGGCAGATACGCAGTATTTT	CSARGRGWGLAGVMADTQYF
-	TRBV5-1	15	few	TRBJ2-2	TGCGCCAGCAGCTCCCCTGAGCGAAACACCGGGGAGCTGTTTTTT	CASSSPERNTGELFF
-	TRBV18	14	few	TRBJ1-1	TGTGCCAGCTCACCAGGACAAGGAACGGCTGAAGCTTTCTTT	CASSPGQGTAEAFF
-	TRBV10-3	13	many	TRBJ2-7	TGTGCCATCAGTGAAGCTGACAGCTACGAGCAGTACTTC	CAISEADSYEQYF
-	TRBV6-1	13	-	TRBJ1-1	TGTGCCAGCAGTGAATTGGGGCGTGGGATGGGTAGATTT	CASSELGRGMGRF
-	TRBV7-2	15	-	TRBJ2-3	TGTGCCAGCAGCGTAGAGGGCAGCCGCACAGATACGCAGTATTTT	CASSVEGSRTDTQYF
TRBD2	TRBV6-1	16	few	TRBJ2-5	TGTGCCAGCAGTGTACGGCTAGCGGGAGACCCAGAGACCCAGTACTTC	CASSVRLAGDPETQYF
-	TRBV3-1	14	many	TRBJ1-5	TGTGCCAGCAGCCCAGAGGGTGTCGATCAGCCCCAGCATTTT	CASSPEGVDQPQHF
-	TRBV27	18	many	TRBJ1-1	TGTGCCAGCAGTTTAGGAGTGCGGGGTCCAGGAGGAGGCACTGAAGCTTTCTTT	CASSLGVRGPGGGTEAFF
-	TRBV28	14	many	TRBJ2-4	TGTGCCAGCAGTTTGGAGCAGGCCAAAAACATTCAGTACTTC	CASSLEQAKNIQYF
-	TRBV30	15	-	TRBJ2-3	TGTGCCTGGAGTGTAGGGGGGACTAGCACAGATACGCAGTATTTT	CAWSVGGTSTDTQYF
-	TRBV11-2	14	many	TRBJ2-7	TGTGCCAGCAGCTCAACCTTCGATTTCTACGAGCAGTACTTC	CASSSTFDFYEQYF
-	TRBV19	16	few	TRBJ2-6	TGTGCCAGTAGTATTCCTTTGGGTATTGGGGCCAACGTCCTGACTTTC	CASSIPLGIGANVLTF
-	TRBV19	15	few	TRBJ2-5	TGTGCCAGTAGTGTCTCCGGGACAACACAAGAGACCCAGTACTTC	CASSVSGTTQETQYF
-	TRBV28	12	few	TRBJ2-7	TGTGCCAGCAGCTCGTGGCATACGGGGCAGTACTTC	CASSSWHTGQYF
TRBD1	TRBV5-1	15	many	TRBJ2-7	TGCGCCAGCAGCTTGAGACTTCAGGGGGTCTACGAGCAGTACTTC	CASSLRLQGVYEQYF
TRBD2	TRBV27	15	few	TRBJ2-1	TGTGCCAGCAGTCCCGATACTAGCGGGTACAATGAGCAGTTCTTC	CASSPDTSGYNEQFF
-	TRBV7-2	15	many	TRBJ2-7	TGTGCCAGCAGCTTAAGATGGCGGGGTGGGTACGAGCAGTACTTC	CASSLRWRGGYEQYF
TRBD2	TRBV4-1	15	-	TRBJ2-4	TGCGCCAGCAGCCCGGGACTAGCGGAAGGAAACATTCAGTACTTC	CASSPGLAEGNIQYF
-	TRBV27	19	many	TRBJ2-7	TGTGCCAGCAGTTCCCGGACTCCCTTTTCCGACCAGGCCCGTTACGAGCAGTACTTC	CASSSRTPFSDQARYEQYF
-	TRBV10-3	14	once	TRBJ2-2	TGTGCCATCAGTGAATTCTCCGGCACCGGGGAGCTGTTTTTT	CAISEFSGTGELFF
TRBD2	TRBV28	18	-	TRBJ2-7	TGTGCCAGCAGTACGGGACTAGCGGGAGGAACTGGAACCTACGAGCAGTACTTC	CASSTGLAGGTGTYEQYF
-	TRBV4-2	12	-	TRBJ2-7	TGTGCCAGCAGCCAAGTATACAACGAGCAGTACTTC	CASSQVYNEQYF
TRBD2	TRBV28	14	-	TRBJ2-3	TGTGCCAGCAGGCGAGCGGGATTCTTGGATACGCAGTATTTT	CASRRAGFLDTQYF
-	TRBV28	15	many	TRBJ1-5	TGTGCCAGCAGTTTGTCCGCCCGTGGCAATCAGCCCCAGCATTTT	CASSLSARGNQPQHF
-	TRBV6-2/TRBV6-3	14	few	TRBJ2-7	TGTGCCAGCAGTTTTACACAGGGTCCCCACGAGCAGTACTTC	CASSFTQGPHEQYF
-	TRBV7-9	13	-	TRBJ2-7	TGTGCCAGCAGCTTTGATGCTTCCTACGAGCAGTACTTC	CASSFDASYEQYF
TRBD1	TRBV20-1	19	-	TRBJ2-2	TGCAGTGCTAGAGCTCGTCCCGCAGGGGGCTACCGATCGGCCGGGGAGCTGTTTTTT	CSARARPAGGYRSAGELFF
TRBD2	TRBV10-3	15	-	TRBJ2-7	TGTGCCATCAGTGGGACTAGCGGGAGGGAGGGGAGGCAGTACTTC	CAISGTSGREGRQYF
-	TRBV30	12	few	TRBJ2-7	TGTGCCTGGAGAAAGGGCTTGTACGAGCAGTACTTC	CAWRKGLYEQYF
TRBD1	TRBV12-3/TRBV12-4	14	many	TRBJ1-6	TGTGCCAGCAGTCGACAGGGGTATAATTCACCCCTCCACTTT	CASSRQGYNSPLHF
TRBD1	TRBV29-1	14	few	TRBJ1-2	TGCAGCGTTGTAAGAGGGACAGGCGGTCATGGCTACACCTTC	CSVVRGTGGHGYTF
-	TRBV6-9	15	few	TRBJ1-5	TGTGCCAGCAGTTACCGGTTTGAGGGTTTGGAGCCCCAGCATTTT	CASSYRFEGLEPQHF
-	TRBV12-3/TRBV12-4	12	many	TRBJ1-6	TGTGCCAGCAGTTATCAGGCGGAACCCCTCCACTTT	CASSYQAEPLHF
-	TRBV25-1	12	few	TRBJ1-6	TGTGCCAGCAGTGAATTGGGGTCACCCCTCCACTTT	CASSELGSPLHF